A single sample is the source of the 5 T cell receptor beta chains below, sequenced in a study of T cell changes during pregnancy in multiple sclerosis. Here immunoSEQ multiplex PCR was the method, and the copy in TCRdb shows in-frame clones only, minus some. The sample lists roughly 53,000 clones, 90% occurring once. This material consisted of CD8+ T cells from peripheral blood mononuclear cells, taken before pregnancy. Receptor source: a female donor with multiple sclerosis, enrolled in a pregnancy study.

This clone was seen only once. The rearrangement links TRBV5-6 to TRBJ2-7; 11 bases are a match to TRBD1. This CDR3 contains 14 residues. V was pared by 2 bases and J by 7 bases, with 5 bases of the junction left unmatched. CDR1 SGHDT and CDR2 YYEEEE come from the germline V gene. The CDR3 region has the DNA TGTGCCAGCAGCTTAGGACAGGGGGCGCGAGAGCAGTACTTC. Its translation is CASSLGQGAREQYF.

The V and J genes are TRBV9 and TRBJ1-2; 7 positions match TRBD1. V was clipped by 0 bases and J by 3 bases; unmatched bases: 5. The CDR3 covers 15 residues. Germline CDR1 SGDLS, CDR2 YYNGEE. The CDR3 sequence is CASSVEGTGDYGYTF. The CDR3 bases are TGTGCCAGCAGCGTAGAAGGAACAGGGGACTATGGCTACACCTTC.

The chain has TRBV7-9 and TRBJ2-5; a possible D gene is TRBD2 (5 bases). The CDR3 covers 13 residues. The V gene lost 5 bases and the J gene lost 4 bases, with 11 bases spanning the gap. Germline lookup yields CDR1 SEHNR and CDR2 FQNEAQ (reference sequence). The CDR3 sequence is CASSELGLETQYF. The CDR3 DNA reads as TGTGCCAGCAGCGAACTAGGATTAGAGACCCAGTACTTC.

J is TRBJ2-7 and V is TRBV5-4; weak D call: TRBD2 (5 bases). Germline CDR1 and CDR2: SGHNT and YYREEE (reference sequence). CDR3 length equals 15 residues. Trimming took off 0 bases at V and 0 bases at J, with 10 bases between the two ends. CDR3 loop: CASSLAGVPSYEQYF. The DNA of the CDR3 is TGTGCCAGCAGCTTGGCCGGGGTCCCCTCCTACGAGCAGTACTTC.

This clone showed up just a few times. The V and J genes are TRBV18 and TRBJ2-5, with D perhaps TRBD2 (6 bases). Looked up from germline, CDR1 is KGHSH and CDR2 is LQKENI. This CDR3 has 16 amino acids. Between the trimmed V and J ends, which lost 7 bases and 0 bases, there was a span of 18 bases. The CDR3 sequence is CASLIPGGVYQETQYF. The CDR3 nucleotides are TGTGCCAGCTTAATCCCTGGCGGGGTTTACCAAGAGACCCAGTACTTC.